A single T cell receptor beta chain is shown here with its context. Only a few counts were recorded for this clonotype. Its antigen specificity is not known. No much larger clone exists at a distance of one base, and base qualities are not known. Library construction relied on 5' RACE. Sequencing relied on an Illumina HiSeq 2500. The second PCR ran for roughly 7 to 11 cycles and used a J-beta primer mix along with a sample-barcoded 5' primer. A unique molecular identifier was introduced onto each TCR beta cDNA molecule by a template-switch 5' adaptor carrying 12 random nucleotides. Each sample yielded at least 2.5 million CDR3-containing paired-end reads. First-strand cDNA synthesis was performed from all RNA using the Mint cDNA synthesis kit, with priming by a TRBC-specific oligonucleotide. Following uracil-DNA glycosylase treatment, a first 18-cycle PCR with universal primers M1SS and BC2_uni_R was performed on all cDNA. The paper's data handling went like this. For normalization, 1 million high-quality reads were randomly selected from each sample, with every read carrying a distinct molecular identifier. Reads sharing molecular identifiers were discarded rather than binned into consensus sequences. MiTCR, set to a Q25 quality threshold and the strictest error-elimination algorithm, was used for CDR3 identification, clonotype clustering and error correction. A nonparametric unseen species model using Euler transformation provided a lower-bound estimate of total TCR beta diversity. Starting from the raw public reads, TCRdb applied fastp trimming at Q25, assembled clones with MiXCR and retained in-frame beta chains. Each record represents a unique CDR3 protein, reported with the most common genes and DNA among its rows. These V and J calls originate from TCRdb's pipeline instead of the authors' own analysis. This sample comprises 1,100,000 or so distinct CDR3 sequences, around 45% of them detected only once. The ten largest clones take up approximately 17% of the sample.

This sample stems from a study of blood T cells in healthy people across ages (dated by TCRdb to 2015 to 2017). At the level of the whole study: In model experiments, template switching captured about one uniquely barcoded TCR beta cDNA molecule for every two T cells. To avoid experimental bias, donors of different ages were distributed randomly across sequencing lanes. Two additional independent replicas of 1 million unique cDNA reads from the same blood draw were analyzed for two donors (one aged 18 to 29 and one aged 80 or older). Using deep sequencing normalized with unique cDNA molecular identifiers, the study measured how TCR beta repertoire diversity changes with age. Donors were grouped into four age groups: young (average roughly 15 years), middle-aged (roughly 37), aged (about 59) and long-lived (about 90).

The donors were roughly 40 Caucasian individuals from Russia, aged 6 to 90 years, who were systemically healthy. Each donor gave ten milliliters of peripheral blood, collected into EDTA-treated Vacutainer tubes. Ficoll-Paque density-gradient centrifugation was used to isolate PBMCs, with at least 6.5 million per sample. Total RNA was extracted from PBMCs with Trizol reagent, with at least 6 micrograms obtained per sample. For every donor, an aliquot of PBMCs went through flow cytometry to measure the percentages of naive CD45RAhigh/CD27high T cells. On the study overall, not on this receptor specifically: Bulk unsorted PBMC profiling prevented conclusive comparison of naive and antigen-experienced compartments. Because donor CMV infection status was unknown, age-related changes in expanded clonotypes were potentially confounded. There was a strong correlation between observed TCR beta diversity and the percentage of naive T cells measured by flow cytometry. Estimates of total diversity based on one million sequenced T cells were regarded as lower bounds and as underestimates. Compared with the aged group, the long-lived group had more naive CD4+ T cells, fewer expanded clones and increased TCR diversity, suggesting age selection. Observed TCR beta diversity per million T cells fell roughly linearly with age, and a significant reduction was already apparent by age roughly 41.

V loses 1 base, J loses 0 bases, and the germline ends lie 5 bases apart. The germline V gene specifies MNHNS as CDR1 and SASEGT as CDR2. The CDR3 runs 14 amino acids, cysteine and phenylalanine included. The DNA shown is the 42-base CDR3, in frame from base 1. This chain joins TRBV6-1 to TRBJ2-3; no D segment can be confidently identified. Sequenced: blood. The source is a woman aged 55-69 years in good health. This receptor has the CDR3 CASSEVLSTDTQYF. The DNA sequence is as follows: TGTGCCAGCAGTGAAGTGCTAAGCACAGATACGCAGTATTTT.